This record covers a single T cell receptor (beta chain). Its specificity is not known. 60 Vbeta and 13 Jbeta primers were used in PCR. Sequencing used immunoSEQ multiplex PCR; TCRdb keeps in-frame clones, though not all of them. Among some 90,000 clones listed, over 65% were seen once. This entry comes from a study of cytomegalovirus exposure and HLA in healthy donors. Study-level points and caveats: Data from an earlier analysis indicated that most TCR beta V segments were productive either about 90% or about 30% of the time. Sequence variants that were highly shared formed a cluster that was likely a sequencing artifact.

V was trimmed by 4 bases and J by 0 bases, leaving 8 bases between them. CDR1 SGHTS and CDR2 YDEGEE come from the germline V gene. CDR3 length: 14 amino acids. This sequence joins TRBV5-8 and TRBJ2-4, with TRBD1 as a possible D gene (5 bases). The specimen was PBMCs. This receptor was obtained from a man aged 45-65 years in good health and CMV-seronegative. The CDR3 DNA sequence: TGTGCCAGCAGCAGGGGTCAAGCCAAAAACATTCAGTACTTC. This encodes CASSRGQAKNIQYF.